These T cell receptor beta chains were read from a single sample in a study of shared clonotypes between healthy human individuals. Sequenced by immunoSEQ multiplex PCR; TCRdb stores in-frame clones only, minus some. There are 2 million to 2.5 million clones in the sample; 90% to 95% occur only once, and approximately 0.36% lies in the top ten. The sample was naive CD4+ T cells from PBMCs. These receptors all stem from a young man in good health. Some clones in this sample may be carry-over from other donors' samples. The CDR3 runs from the conserved cysteine through the conserved F or W. The D gene is left open where the match is weak. The size of a clone is reported for some rows only, either as once, few or many, or as a class for expanded clones.

V,D,J,size,CDR3,DNA
TRBV5-1,-,TRBJ2-1,-,CASSPEGQDEQFF,TGCGCCAGCAGCCCGGAGGGTCAGGATGAGCAGTTCTTC
TRBV28,TRBD1,TRBJ1-2,once,CASSSPGTGGIYGYTF,TGTGCCAGCAGTTCACCCGGGACAGGGGGCATCTATGGCTACACCTTC
TRBV5-1,-,TRBJ1-4,-,CASSFRGATNEKLFF,TGCGCCAGCAGCTTTCGAGGGGCAACTAATGAAAAACTGTTTTTT
TRBV6-5,TRBD2,TRBJ2-7,-,CASSSAGTSSYEQYF,TGTGCCAGCAGCTCCGCCGGGACTAGCTCCTACGAGCAGTACTTC
TRBV27,-,TRBJ1-6,-,CASSWISSGRGNSPLHF,TGTGCCAGCAGTTGGATCAGTTCGGGACGAGGCAATTCACCCCTCCACTTT
TRBV29-1,-,TRBJ2-1,-,CSVLGQAWNEQFF,TGCAGCGTTTTGGGTCAGGCTTGGAATGAGCAGTTCTTC
TRBV27,-,TRBJ2-3,-,CASSLSLGGARGTDTQYF,TGTGCCAGCAGTTTATCGTTGGGGGGCGCGCGTGGCACAGATACGCAGTATTTT
TRBV5-1,TRBD2,TRBJ2-2,-,CASSFTGTSGIPNTGELFF,TGCGCCAGCAGCTTCACCGGGACTAGCGGGATCCCGAACACCGGGGAGCTGTTTTTT
TRBV4-3,-,TRBJ1-1,once,CASSQDLGENTEAFF,TGCGCCAGCAGCCAAGATTTGGGGGAGAACACTGAAGCTTTCTTT
TRBV6-5,-,TRBJ1-5,-,CASSAGTASNQPQHF,TGTGCCAGCAGCGCCGGGACTGCTAGCAATCAGCCCCAGCATTTT
TRBV10-3,TRBD1,TRBJ1-1,once,CAISESLGTALTEAFF,TGTGCCATCAGTGAGTCATTGGGGACAGCTCTCACTGAAGCTTTCTTT
TRBV6-1,-,TRBJ1-5,few,CASRIWEQPQHF,TGTGCCAGCAGGATCTGGGAACAGCCCCAGCATTTT
TRBV2,-,TRBJ2-2,-,CASSAQLLNSGTGELFF,TGTGCCAGCAGCGCCCAATTATTAAATTCTGGCACCGGGGAGCTGTTTTTT
TRBV7-6,-,TRBJ2-1,-,CASSLALGSSYNEQFF,TGTGCCAGCAGCTTAGCCCTCGGTAGCAGTTACAATGAGCAGTTCTTC
TRBV28,-,TRBJ2-7,-,CASSLGGLAPSSYEQYF,TGTGCCAGCAGTTTAGGGGGCCTAGCACCAAGCTCCTACGAGCAGTACTTC
TRBV9,TRBD1,TRBJ1-2,-,CASSGPGTGGIGYTF,TGTGCCAGCAGCGGCCCCGGGACAGGGGGCATTGGCTACACCTTC
TRBV5-1,TRBD1,TRBJ2-5,once,CASSLEQGVVETQYF,TGCGCCAGCAGCTTGGAACAGGGGGTCGTAGAGACCCAGTACTTC
TRBV7-2,TRBD2,TRBJ2-3,-,CASSLIGLAGGSSTDTQYF,TGTGCCAGCAGCTTAATCGGACTAGCGGGGGGCTCTAGCACAGATACGCAGTATTTT
TRBV5-5,TRBD2,TRBJ2-5,-,CASIRPGGYPETQYF,TGTGCCAGCATCCGTCCCGGGGGGTATCCAGAGACCCAGTACTTC
TRBV6-5,TRBD2,TRBJ2-1,-,CASSFNRLAVGNEQFF,TGTGCCAGCAGTTTTAATCGACTAGCGGTAGGGAATGAGCAGTTCTTC
TRBV2,-,TRBJ1-4,-,CASSPATNEKLFF,TGTGCCAGCAGTCCAGCAACTAATGAAAAACTGTTTTTT
TRBV7-8,TRBD1,TRBJ2-2,-,CASIDRGPNTGELFF,TGTGCCAGCATCGACAGGGGCCCGAACACCGGGGAGCTGTTTTTT
TRBV5-6,-,TRBJ2-5,-,CASSLEGETQYF,TGTGCCAGCAGCTTGGAGGGGGAGACCCAGTACTTC
TRBV5-1,TRBD1,TRBJ1-1,few,CASSGQGAGNTEAFF,TGCGCCAGCAGCGGACAGGGGGCTGGGAACACTGAAGCTTTCTTT
TRBV7-3,TRBD2,TRBJ2-1,-,CASSPGLAGDEQFF,TGTGCCAGCAGCCCGGGACTAGCGGGAGATGAGCAGTTCTTC
TRBV6-5,TRBD1,TRBJ1-2,-,CASSSTGGFHYGYTF,TGTGCCAGCAGTTCTACAGGGGGCTTTCACTATGGCTACACCTTC
TRBV5-1,-,TRBJ1-4,-,CASRTGSEEKLFF,TGCGCCAGCAGAACAGGGTCGGAGGAAAAACTGTTTTTT
TRBV4-1,-,TRBJ2-1,once,CASSQVGGGYNEQFF,TGCGCCAGCAGCCAAGTGGGAGGGGGATACAATGAGCAGTTCTTC
TRBV27,TRBD2,TRBJ2-1,-,CASSLSFRLTSGRITEQFF,TGTGCCAGCAGTTTATCGTTCAGGTTGACTAGCGGGAGGATAACTGAGCAGTTCTTC
TRBV7-2,-,TRBJ1-2,once,CASSLNRVDGYTF,TGTGCCAGCAGCTTGAACAGGGTGGATGGCTACACCTTC
TRBV4-1,-,TRBJ2-7,-,CASSQDRGSYEQYF,TGCGCCAGCAGCCAAGATCGGGGCAGCTACGAGCAGTACTTC
TRBV11-1,-,TRBJ2-5,-,CASSLSWGAQETQYF,TGTGCCAGCAGCTTATCGTGGGGCGCTCAAGAGACCCAGTACTTC
TRBV9,-,TRBJ1-2,-,CASSPTTNNYGYTF,TGTGCCAGCAGCCCAACGACAAATAACTATGGCTACACCTTC